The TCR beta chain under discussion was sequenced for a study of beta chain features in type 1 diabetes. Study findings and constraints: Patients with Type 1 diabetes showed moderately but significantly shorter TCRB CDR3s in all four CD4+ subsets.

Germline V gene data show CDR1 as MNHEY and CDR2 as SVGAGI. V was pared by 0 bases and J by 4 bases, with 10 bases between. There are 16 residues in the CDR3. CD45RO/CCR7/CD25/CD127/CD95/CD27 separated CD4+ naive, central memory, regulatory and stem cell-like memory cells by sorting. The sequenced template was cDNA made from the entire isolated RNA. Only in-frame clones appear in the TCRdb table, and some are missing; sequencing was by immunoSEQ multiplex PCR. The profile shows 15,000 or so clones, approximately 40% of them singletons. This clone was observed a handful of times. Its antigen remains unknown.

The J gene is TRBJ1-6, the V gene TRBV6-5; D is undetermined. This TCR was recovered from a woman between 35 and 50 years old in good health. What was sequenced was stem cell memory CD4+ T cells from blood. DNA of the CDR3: TGTGCCAGCAGTTACTCATTCCCGGGATATAATTCACCCCTCCACTTT. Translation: CASSYSFPGYNSPLHF.